This is a list of T cell receptor beta chains from one sample in a study of blood T cell dynamics during melanoma immunotherapy. The data were produced by immunoSEQ multiplex PCR, yet TCRdb's version contains in-frame clones alone and is incomplete. The sample includes some 11,000 clones, about 87% of them seen just once. Sequencing was performed on blood, taken from a patient treated with checkpoint blockade. Source of these receptors: a human donor with melanoma. The CDR3 runs from the conserved cysteine through the conserved F or W. The D gene is left open where the match is weak. Expanded clones get a size class; other rows say once, few or many, or leave the size out.

j_gene,v_gene,abundance,d_gene,CDR3nt,CDR3aa
TRBJ2-3,TRBV19,NA,TRBD2,TGTGCCAGTACCCCATCGGGACTAGCGGGGGGCACCTACGCTCGAGATACGCAGTATTTT,CASTPSGLAGGTYARDTQYF
TRBJ1-2,TRBV10-2,NA,NA,TGCGCCAGCAGTAGCTCCGTGGGTATTGGGTATGGCTACACCTTC,CASSSSVGIGYGYTF
TRBJ1-6,TRBV9,NA,NA,TGTGCCAGCAGCGCCACAGACAACAGGTCCGGGGAGGGTTCACCCCTCCACTTT,CASSATDNRSGEGSPLHF
TRBJ2-1,TRBV29-1,NA,TRBD1,TGCAGCGTTGGACCTACAGGGGGATCCTACTTCGACAATGAGCAGTTCTTC,CSVGPTGGSYFDNEQFF
TRBJ2-1,TRBV5-4,NA,NA,TGTGCCAGCAGCCTGGGACGGGCGGGTGAGCAGTTCTTC,CASSLGRAGEQFF
TRBJ1-2,TRBV25-1,once,NA,TGTGCCAGCAGTGCGTCAACAGCTAACTATGGCTACACCTTC,CASSASTANYGYTF
TRBJ2-7,TRBV6-6,NA,NA,TGTGCCAGCAGTTACTCCGGCAACCGCCCCTCCTACGAGCAGTACTTC,CASSYSGNRPSYEQYF
TRBJ2-1,TRBV4-1,NA,TRBD2,TGCGCCAGCAGCCAAGAGTTGAGCGGGGGCCTCAATGAGCAGTTCTTC,CASSQELSGGLNEQFF
TRBJ2-3,TRBV7-2,NA,TRBD1,TGTGCCAGCAGCTTAGCCGGGACAGGGAGGGCAGATACGCAGTATTTT,CASSLAGTGRADTQYF
TRBJ2-4,TRBV10-3,NA,NA,TGTGCCATCAGTGAGTCGATGGCAGGGATGGGGGTTCAGTACTTC,CAISESMAGMGVQYF
TRBJ2-6,TRBV25-1,once,NA,TGTGCCAGCAGTGATTCCGGTTTCTCTGGGGCCAACGTCCTGACTTTC,CASSDSGFSGANVLTF
TRBJ1-1,TRBV19,once,NA,TGTGCCAGTCAAAGATCCGGCCAACCCCTCATCACACCTGAAGCTTTCTTT,CASQRSGQPLITPEAFF
TRBJ2-1,TRBV6-1,NA,TRBD2,TGTGCCAGCAGTTCGGGACTAGCCGTGGCCAATGAGCAGTTCTTC,CASSSGLAVANEQFF
TRBJ2-3,TRBV11-2,NA,TRBD1,TGTGCCAGCAGCTTAGGGACAGGGGCATTCACAGATACGCAGTATTTT,CASSLGTGAFTDTQYF
TRBJ2-5,TRBV7-2,NA,NA,TGTGCCAGCAGCTTTGTGACGGGTGGGTCAGAGACCCAGTACTTC,CASSFVTGGSETQYF
TRBJ1-1,TRBV18,NA,NA,TGTGCCAGCTCACCACCGGAGGGTGCAGCTTTCTTT,CASSPPEGAAFF
TRBJ2-7,TRBV7-9,once,NA,TGTGCCAGCAGCTTTGACTACTACGAGCAGTACTTC,CASSFDYYEQYF
TRBJ1-2,TRBV15,medium-sized,NA,TGTGCCACCAGCAGAGAAACAGGGAGAAAGGATGGCTACACCTTC,CATSRETGRKDGYTF
TRBJ1-1,TRBV7-6,NA,NA,TGTGCCAGCAGCTTACGGGCAGGGGTCGGGGTGAACACTGAAGCTTTCTTT,CASSLRAGVGVNTEAFF
TRBJ2-1,TRBV13,NA,TRBD1,TGTGCCAGCAGCTCATTTGGGGACAGGGGTAACAATGAGCAGTTCTTC,CASSSFGDRGNNEQFF
TRBJ2-1,TRBV7-9,NA,NA,TGTGCCAGCAGCTTAAACCAGGCCTCAGCGCAGTTCTTC,CASSLNQASAQFF
TRBJ1-1,TRBV6-5,NA,NA,TGTGCCAGCAGTCACCCGGACGGCACTCGGGCTTTCTTT,CASSHPDGTRAFF
TRBJ2-1,TRBV21-1,NA,NA,TGTGCCAGCAGCAAAGGGGCTAGCGGGGGCCGTTCCAACTCCTACAATGAGCAGTTCTTC,CASSKGASGGRSNSYNEQFF
TRBJ2-1,TRBV7-2,NA,TRBD1,TGTGCCAGCAGCGGGCCGGGACAGGGGAGCTACAATGAGCAGTTCTTC,CASSGPGQGSYNEQFF
TRBJ1-2,TRBV11-2,NA,NA,TGTGCCAGCAGCCCCGCAGGGAAGGGCTACACCTTC,CASSPAGKGYTF
TRBJ1-1,TRBV25-1,NA,NA,TGTGCCAGCAGTGAATTCGGCGGTCTTCAGGCTTTCTTT,CASSEFGGLQAFF
TRBJ1-5,TRBV4-3,NA,TRBD1,TGCGCCAGCAGCCAGTCCGCCGGGACAGGCAATCAGCCCCAGCATTTT,CASSQSAGTGNQPQHF
TRBJ1-6,TRBV2,NA,NA,TGTGCCAGCAGTACCCGGGGTAGGGAAAACTCACCCCTCCACTTT,CASSTRGRENSPLHF
TRBJ1-4,TRBV5-1,NA,TRBD1,TGCGCCAGCAGCATCGGGGGACAGACTAATGAAAAACTGTTTTTT,CASSIGGQTNEKLFF
TRBJ2-2,TRBV2,NA,TRBD1,TGTGCCAGCCGGCAGGGGGCAGCGAACACCGGGGAGCTGTTTTTT,CASRQGAANTGELFF
TRBJ1-5,TRBV9,NA,NA,TGTGCCAGCAGCGAAGCCGACAATCAGCCCCAGCATTTT,CASSEADNQPQHF
TRBJ2-2,TRBV30,NA,NA,TGTGCCTGGAGTGCCCACCCCACAGGGACCGGGGAGCTGTTTTTT,CAWSAHPTGTGELFF
TRBJ2-5,TRBV10-1,NA,NA,TGCGCCAGCAGTGAGACGGGGGTCCAAGAGACCCAGTACTTC,CASSETGVQETQYF
TRBJ1-4,TRBV2,NA,TRBD1,TGTGCCAGCAATCCCGACAGGGGGAATGAAAAACTGTTTTTT,CASNPDRGNEKLFF
TRBJ2-2,TRBV30,NA,NA,TGTGCCTTCGTCAGGGAGTTAAACACCGGGGAGCTGTTTTTT,CAFVRELNTGELFF
TRBJ1-2,TRBV7-9,NA,NA,TGTGCCAGCAGACGACGTTTGGTACCCGGGGACTATGGCTACACCTTC,CASRRRLVPGDYGYTF
TRBJ1-1,TRBV20-1,NA,NA,TGCAGTGCTAGCCCCACGACAGAAGCTTTCTTT,CSASPTTEAFF
TRBJ1-1,TRBV5-1,NA,NA,TGCGCCAGCGGGGAGGGGCAGCCGAACACTGAAGCTTTCTTT,CASGEGQPNTEAFF
TRBJ1-6,TRBV19,NA,NA,TGTGCCAGTAGTCCGGGGAATTCACCCCTCCACTTT,CASSPGNSPLHF
TRBJ2-2,TRBV14,once,NA,TGTGCCAGCAGCCACCCAAGAGGTGGGGCGAACACCGGGGAGCTGTTTTTT,CASSHPRGGANTGELFF
TRBJ1-6,TRBV19,NA,NA,TGTGCCAGTAGTATGGTTTCCTCACCCCTCCACTTT,CASSMVSSPLHF
TRBJ2-5,TRBV27,NA,TRBD2,TGTGCCAGCAGTCAGGGACTAGCCGAGACCCAGTACTTC,CASSQGLAETQYF
TRBJ2-7,TRBV6-5,NA,NA,TGTGCCAGCAGTTACGCCGGTAGGGAGCAGTACTTC,CASSYAGREQYF
TRBJ2-2,TRBV7-2,NA,NA,TGTGCCAGCAGCTTAGGACAGGCCACCGGGGAGCTGTTTTTT,CASSLGQATGELFF
TRBJ1-1,TRBV6-6,NA,NA,TGTGCCAGCAGCCCCACTGGGGGGAACACTGAAGCTTTCTTT,CASSPTGGNTEAFF
TRBJ1-2,TRBV5-3,NA,NA,TGTGCCAGAAGCTTGATGCAGGGCAAGTCCTATGGCTACACCTTC,CARSLMQGKSYGYTF
TRBJ1-4,TRBV11-2,once,TRBD1,TGTGCCAGCAGCTTCGTCCGGGACAGGGAGGAAAAACTGTTTTTT,CASSFVRDREEKLFF
TRBJ1-4,TRBV5-1,NA,TRBD1,TGCGCCAGCAGCCAGGGACAGGGTAATGAAAAACTGTTTTTT,CASSQGQGNEKLFF
TRBJ2-1,TRBV27,NA,TRBD2,TGTGCCAGCAGCCTTAGCGCTAGCGGGGGAGGTGAGCAGTTCTTC,CASSLSASGGGEQFF
TRBJ2-1,TRBV2,NA,NA,TGTGCCAGCAGCCAACCCGGATCGGAGCTCCGGGGAAATGAGCAGTTCTTC,CASSQPGSELRGNEQFF
TRBJ2-5,TRBV5-6,NA,NA,TGTGCCAGCAGCTGGGGCCAAGAGACCCAGTACTTC,CASSWGQETQYF
TRBJ2-2,TRBV19,NA,NA,TGTGCCAGTAGTAGCGCAGGGGGGCTCACCGGGGAGCTGTTTTTT,CASSSAGGLTGELFF
TRBJ1-1,TRBV7-2,NA,NA,TGTGCCAGCAGCTTGGGACGTCGGAACACTGAAGCTTTCTTT,CASSLGRRNTEAFF
TRBJ2-5,TRBV18,NA,TRBD2,TGTGCCAGCTCACGCGGGACCGGGAGGGAAGAGACCCAGTACTTC,CASSRGTGREETQYF
TRBJ1-6,TRBV19,NA,NA,TGTGCCAGTAGTCACCCCGGCGGGCGTAATTCTAATTCACCCCTCCACTTT,CASSHPGGRNSNSPLHF
TRBJ1-5,TRBV7-9,NA,NA,TGTGCCAGCAGCTCCGCTAATCAGCCCCAGCATTTT,CASSSANQPQHF
TRBJ1-1,TRBV7-9,NA,TRBD1,TGTGCCAGCAGTCTTACAGGGGGTTCGTACACTGAAGCTTTCTTT,CASSLTGGSYTEAFF
TRBJ2-1,TRBV14,NA,NA,TGTGCCAGCAGCCAAGGACGAAGCTCCTACAATGAGCAGTTCTTC,CASSQGRSSYNEQFF
TRBJ2-4,TRBV11-2,NA,TRBD2,TGTGCCAGCAAGCCAGGGACTAGCGGCGCGATTCAGTACTTC,CASKPGTSGAIQYF
TRBJ2-5,TRBV19,NA,NA,TGTGCCAGTAGTAAGGCGGTCGAGAGAACGGCCCAGTACTTC,CASSKAVERTAQYF